The rows below give T cell receptor beta chains drawn from one sample of a study of radiation and T cells in renal cell carcinoma. The repertoire was sequenced with immunoSEQ multiplex PCR; TCRdb's copy has only in-frame clones and lacks some. The profile shows 150,000 or so clones, 88% of them singletons. The specimen comprised blood, sampled from a patient whose treatment included radiotherapy and nephrectomy. Receptors originate from a woman aged 65 to 85 with renal cell carcinoma. CDR3s include the opening cysteine and the closing phenylalanine or tryptophan. D genes are given only for firm matches. Clone size appears in some rows only: once, few, many, or a class for an expanded clone.

clone size	CDR3 length	D gene	V gene	J gene	CDR3 protein	CDR3 DNA
.	16	.	TRBV18	TRBJ1-1	CASSPRETAVNTEAFF	TGTGCCAGCTCACCACGGGAAACGGCGGTGAACACTGAAGCTTTCTTT
few	13	.	TRBV6-5	TRBJ1-1	CASTLGVNTEAFF	TGTGCCAGCACCCTGGGGGTGAACACTGAAGCTTTCTTT
.	15	.	TRBV6-1	TRBJ2-1	CASSRGGDSYNEQFF	TGTGCCAGCAGTAGGGGGGGCGATTCCTACAATGAGCAGTTCTTC
.	11	.	TRBV20-1	TRBJ1-2	CRDRRVGGYTF	TGCAGGGATCGTAGGGTTGGTGGCTACACCTTC
.	17	TRBD2	TRBV5-6	TRBJ2-4	CASSLRVSGAAKNIQYF	TGTGCCAGCAGCTTGAGGGTAAGCGGGGCGGCCAAAAACATTCAGTACTTC
.	13	.	TRBV5-1	TRBJ1-1	CASSPPGGREAFF	TGCGCCAGCAGCCCTCCGGGAGGGAGGGAAGCTTTCTTT
.	13	TRBD2	TRBV6-5	TRBJ2-7	CASSFLGGGEQYF	TGTGCCAGCAGTTTCCTTGGGGGGGGTGAGCAGTACTTC
.	14	.	TRBV2	TRBJ2-5	CASMRAVTQETQYF	TGTGCCAGCATGAGGGCAGTCACTCAAGAGACCCAGTACTTC
.	16	.	TRBV9	TRBJ1-2	CASSVVPGAPSYGYTF	TGTGCCAGCAGCGTCGTCCCAGGAGCTCCCTCCTATGGCTACACCTTC
.	13	TRBD2	TRBV7-2	TRBJ2-7	CASSSGLVSEQYF	TGTGCCAGCAGCTCCGGACTAGTTTCTGAGCAGTACTTC
.	16	.	TRBV9	TRBJ2-5	CASSVEDSHLQETQYF	TGTGCCAGCAGCGTAGAGGACAGCCATCTTCAAGAGACCCAGTACTTC
.	17	TRBD2	TRBV27	TRBJ2-2	CASSFLTLAENTGELFF	TGTGCCAGCAGTTTCCTAACACTAGCGGAGAACACCGGGGAGCTGTTTTTT
.	13	.	TRBV30	TRBJ1-2	CASPGQGRKTWTF	TGTGCCTCGCCGGGGCAGGGGCGAAAAACGTGGACCTTC
.	14	TRBD1	TRBV6-6	TRBJ2-7	CASNGGQGEREQYF	TGTGCCAGCAACGGGGGACAGGGGGAACGCGAGCAGTACTTC
.	14	TRBD1	TRBV19	TRBJ2-7	CASSAGTGVYEQYF	TGTGCCAGTAGCGCCGGGACAGGGGTCTACGAGCAGTACTTC
.	16	.	TRBV7-9	TRBJ2-7	CASSLEAWGRENEQYF	TGTGCCAGCAGCTTAGAAGCTTGGGGCCGGGAGAACGAGCAGTACTTC
.	13	TRBD1	TRBV6-1	TRBJ2-7	CASRGTGNYEQYF	TGTGCCAGCAGGGGGACAGGGAACTACGAGCAGTACTTC
few	12	.	TRBV29-1	TRBJ1-1	CSVAQTNTEAFF	TGCAGCGTTGCACAAACGAACACTGAAGCTTTCTTT
few	14	.	TRBV5-1	TRBJ2-2	CASSLAGNTGELFF	TGCGCCAGCAGCTTGGCGGGGAACACCGGGGAGCTGTTTTTT
.	17	.	TRBV7-2	TRBJ2-4	CASSLVRAGLAKNIQYF	TGTGCCAGCAGCTTAGTTAGGGCGGGCCTTGCCAAAAACATTCAGTACTTC
.	15	.	TRBV7-2	TRBJ1-6	CASNPTGRQDSPLHF	TGTGCCAGCAACCCTACGGGACGTCAGGATTCACCCCTCCACTTT
.	15	.	TRBV15	TRBJ2-3	CATSRDGGGSDTQYF	TGTGCCACCAGCAGAGACGGTGGGGGGTCAGATACGCAGTATTTT
.	13	.	TRBV5-1	TRBJ1-5	CASSLAPGQPQHF	TGCGCCAGCAGCTTGGCCCCGGGTCAGCCCCAGCATTTT
.	13	.	TRBV11-2	TRBJ2-2	CASIQGWTGELFF	TGTGCCAGTATTCAGGGGTGGACCGGGGAGCTGTTTTTT
.	13	TRBD1	TRBV29-1	TRBJ2-5	CSFKGQGLETQYF	TGCAGCTTCAAAGGACAGGGTTTGGAGACCCAGTACTTC
.	16	.	TRBV6-8	TRBJ2-6	CASSTRSQSRANVLTF	TGTGCCAGCAGTACTAGGTCACAAAGTCGGGCCAACGTCCTGACTTTC
.	13	TRBD1	TRBV15	TRBJ1-1	CATSRVTGGKAFF	TGTGCCACCAGCAGAGTAACAGGGGGGAAAGCTTTCTTT
.	13	.	TRBV5-6	TRBJ2-7	CASSLWGGYEQYF	TGTGCCAGCAGCTTGTGGGGTGGCTACGAGCAGTACTTC
.	20	.	TRBV27	TRBJ1-1	CASSLSKFKQPRLINAEAFF	TGTGCCAGCAGTTTATCGAAGTTCAAGCAACCTAGATTAATCAACGCTGAAGCTTTCTTT
once	16	.	TRBV30	TRBJ1-3	CAWSVIGLSSGNTIYF	TGTGCCTGGAGTGTAATTGGTCTGAGCTCTGGAAACACCATATATTTT
.	16	.	TRBV15	TRBJ1-4	CATSRQGLSKSEKLFF	TGTGCCACCAGCAGGCAGGGGCTTTCAAAGAGTGAAAAACTGTTTTTT
.	16	.	TRBV7-3	TRBJ2-3	CASSLKGTPGTDTQYF	TGTGCCAGCAGCTTAAAAGGGACTCCGGGCACAGATACGCAGTATTTT
.	14	TRBD1	TRBV7-9	TRBJ1-5	CASRGTGDNQPQHF	TGTGCCAGCAGGGGGACAGGGGACAATCAGCCCCAGCATTTT
once	16	.	TRBV11-3	TRBJ2-3	CASSNVQRLITDTQYF	TGTGCCAGCAGTAACGTCCAGCGGCTTATCACAGATACGCAGTATTTT
.	14	.	TRBV4-1	TRBJ1-2	CASSQAVSGDGYTF	TGCGCCAGCAGCCAAGCGGTATCCGGGGACGGCTACACCTTC